The 14 T cell receptor beta chains below were found in one sample sequenced in a study of CD8 T cells in Susac syndrome. Random hexamers were used to reverse transcribe an amount of about 0.45 to 1 ug RNA. TCRdb reanalysed the immunoSEQ multiplex PCR reads using MiXCR and keeps one entry per CDR3 protein. This sample has approximately 150,000 distinct CDR3 sequences, with approximately 90% found just once. Sample: CD4+ T cells from PBMCs. The receptors were sampled from a human donor in good health.

The CDR3 is CASSLEHGTGLSPLHF. In nucleotides, the CDR3 is TGCGCCAGCAGCTTGGAACACGGGACAGGGCTTTCACCCCTCCACTTT. V and J are TRBV5-1 and TRBJ1-6; TRBD1 matches at 9 bases. The germline V gene has CDR1 SGHRS and CDR2 YFSETQ. With 0 bases clipped from V and 9 bases from J, the junction kept 7 bases outside the gene matches. The CDR3 sequence is 16 residues long.

This chain uses TRBV5-4 with TRBJ2-3, with 7 bases identical to TRBD1. The V and J ends lost 2 bases and 5 bases, in that order; junction bases with no gene match: 8. This CDR3 spans 15 amino acids. Germline V gene data show CDR1 as SGHNT and CDR2 as YYREEE (reference sequence). This CDR3 reads CASSFTRGMGDTQYF. The DNA of the CDR3 is TGTGCCAGCAGCTTCACCAGGGGGATGGGAGATACGCAGTATTTT. Using reference TRBV5-4 and TRBJ2-3 for the parts outside the CDR3, the full variable domain is ETGVTQSPTHLIKTRGQQVTLRCSSQSGHNTVSWYQQALGQGPQFIFQYYREEENGRGNFPPRFSGLQFPNYSSELNVNALELDDSALYLCASSFTRGMGDTQYFGPGTRLTVL.

J is TRBJ1-4 and V is TRBV6-6; perhaps TRBD1 as D (6 bases). The CDR3 has 14 amino acids. Deletions cut 7 bases from V and 8 bases from J, with 17 bases between. Per the germline V gene, CDR1 is MNHNY and CDR2 is SVGAGI (reference sequence). CDR3 nucleotide sequence: TGTGCCAGCAACAAGGGGCCCGGGGGCGAAAAACTGTTTTTT. Protein sequence: CASNKGPGGEKLFF.

The chain uses TRBV5-1 and TRBJ2-7, with D possibly matching TRBD2 (5 bases). The CDR3 covers 13 residues. Trimming cost V 3 bases and J 2 bases, with 9 bases left between them. Germline assignment: CDR1 SGHRS and CDR2 YFSETQ. The CDR3 bases are TGCGCCAGCAGCTGGACTGATACCTACGAGCAGTACTTC. Amino acids: CASSWTDTYEQYF. Looking up the rest from reference TRBV5-1 and TRBJ2-7 gives the full variable domain: KAGVTQTPRYLIKTRGQQVTLSCSPISGHRSVSWYQQTPGQGLQFLFEYFSETQRNKGNFPGRFSGRQFSNSRSEMNVSTLELGDSALYLCASSWTDTYEQYFGPGTRLTVT.

The V gene is TRBV6-1, the J gene TRBJ2-3; 12 bases are a match to TRBD2. CDR1 and CDR2 (germline): MNHNS, SASEGT. Trimming took 11 bases from V and 0 from J; bases not matched to a gene: 3. This CDR3 contains 14 residues. CDR3 coding DNA: TGTGCCGGCGGACTAGCGGGAAGCACAGATACGCAGTATTTT. This encodes CAGGLAGSTDTQYF.

The chain carries TRBV20-1 and TRBJ2-3, with TRBD2 matching 13 bases. The trim removed 0 bases at V and 8 bases at J, leaving 5 bases unmatched. This CDR3 is 15 amino acids long. Per the germline V gene, CDR1 is DFQATT and CDR2 is SNEGSKA (reference sequence). CDR3 coding DNA: TGCAGTGCTAGAGACGGACTAGCGGGAGTTGGTACGCAGTATTTT. This codes for CSARDGLAGVGTQYF.

The rearrangement joins TRBV2 to TRBJ1-1; D is unresolved. Germline V gene lookup returns CDR1 SNHLY and CDR2 FYNNEI. The CDR3 is 13 residues long. V was pared by 6 bases and J by 5 bases, with 13 bases between. CDR3 DNA: TGTGCCAGCAGCGTCCGGGGAGGGACTGAAGCTTTCTTT. Translation: CASSVRGGTEAFF.

The chain employs TRBV10-3 and TRBJ2-7; D might be TRBD1 (5 bases). CDR3 size: 16 residues. V lost 4 bases to trimming and J lost 3 bases, with 19 bases between them. Germline V gene lookup returns CDR1 ENHRY and CDR2 SYGVKD. The CDR3 spells CAISGGSQGRVYEQYF. As DNA, the CDR3 is TGTGCCATCAGTGGGGGCTCGCAGGGAAGGGTCTACGAGCAGTACTTC.

This clonotype was picked up a small number of times. The chain links TRBV7-3 to TRBJ2-1, with 8 bases fitting TRBD1. Per germline, CDR1 SGHTA and CDR2 FQGTGA. The CDR3 runs 15 residues. Germline trimming cut 2 bases from V and 2 bases from J; bases unmatched to any gene: 2. The CDR3 nucleotides read TGTGCCAGCAGCTTAGACAGGGGTCCCTACAATGAGCAGTTCTTC. It is translated as CASSLDRGPYNEQFF.

V and J are TRBV5-4 and TRBJ1-2; maybe TRBD1 (5 bases). In germline, CDR1 is SGHNT, CDR2 YYREEE (reference sequence). Deletions cut 4 bases from V and 4 bases from J, with 14 bases between. This CDR3 region has 14 residues. CDR3 in DNA: TGTGCCAGCAGCCCGTCGGGACGGGCCTATGGCTACACCTTC. This codes for CASSPSGRAYGYTF.

The rearrangement joins TRBV7-2 to TRBJ2-1, with 8 nucleotides matching TRBD1. J lost 3 bases, V lost 6 bases, and 10 bases had no gene match. The V gene's germline CDR1 is SGHTA and CDR2 FQGNSA. The CDR3 consists of 16 residues. CDR3 coding DNA: TGTGCCAGCAGTCCCCGCAGGACAGGGAACTACAATGAGCAGTTCTTC. Translation gives CASSPRRTGNYNEQFF. The complete variable domain, with remaining parts taken from reference TRBV7-2 and TRBJ2-1, reads GAGVSQSPSNKVTEKGKDVELRCDPISGHTALYWYRQSLGQGLEFLIYFQGNSAPDKSGLPSDRFSAERTGGSVSTLTIQRTQQEDSAVYLCASSPRRTGNYNEQFFGPGTRLTVL.

The chain is built from TRBV20-1 and TRBJ2-1; unclear D gene. Trimming removed 6 bases from V and 5 bases from J, with 5 bases in between. Germline CDR1 and CDR2: DFQATT and SNEGSKA (reference sequence). CDR3 length: 10 residues. CDR3 protein: CSARDNEQFF. CDR3 nucleotides: TGCAGTGCCCGGGACAATGAGCAGTTCTTC.

The chain has TRBV28 and TRBJ1-5, with D unclear. V was cut by 8 bases and J by 2 bases, with 19 bases left in between. The CDR3 is 16 residues long. Looked up from germline, CDR1 is MDHEN and CDR2 is SYDVKM. CDR3 loop: CASALQPGSGNQPQHF. The DNA for the CDR3 is TGTGCCAGCGCGCTTCAACCGGGCTCGGGCAATCAGCCCCAGCATTTT.

The chain carries TRBV6-6 and TRBJ2-5; tentatively, D is TRBD2 (5 bases). Germline loops: CDR1 MNHNY, CDR2 SVGAGI (reference sequence). V was clipped by 6 bases and J by 5 bases, with 16 bases between them. The CDR3 consists of 14 residues. The CDR3 DNA reads as TGTGCCAGCAGGCCATCCGGGATAGGGGAGACCCAGTACTTC. Translation gives CASRPSGIGETQYF.